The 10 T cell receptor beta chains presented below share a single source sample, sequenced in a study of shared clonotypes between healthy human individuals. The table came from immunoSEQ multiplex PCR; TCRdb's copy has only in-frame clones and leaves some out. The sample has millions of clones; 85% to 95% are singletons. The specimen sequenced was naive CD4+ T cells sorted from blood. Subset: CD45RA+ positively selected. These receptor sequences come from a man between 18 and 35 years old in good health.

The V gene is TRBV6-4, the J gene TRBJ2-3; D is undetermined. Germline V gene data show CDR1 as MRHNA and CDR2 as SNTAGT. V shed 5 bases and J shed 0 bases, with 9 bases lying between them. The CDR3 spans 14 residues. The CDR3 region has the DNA TGTGCCAGCAGTCCTATTGGGAGCACAGATACGCAGTATTTT. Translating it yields CASSPIGSTDTQYF.

CDR3 in DNA: TGTGCCATCAGTGATGGGCAGTCGGCTCATGAGCAGTTCTTC. It encodes CAISDGQSAHEQFF. The chain links TRBV10-3 to TRBJ2-1; D is unclear. Trimming cost V 3 bases and J 8 bases, with 14 bases left between them. Germline CDR1 ENHRY, CDR2 SYGVKD. The CDR3 has 14 residues.

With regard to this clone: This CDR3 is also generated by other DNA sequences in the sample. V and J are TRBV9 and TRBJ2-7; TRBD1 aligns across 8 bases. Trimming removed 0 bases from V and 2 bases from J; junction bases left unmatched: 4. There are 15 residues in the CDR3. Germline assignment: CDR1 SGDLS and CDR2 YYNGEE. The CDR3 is CASSVAPGQAYEQYF. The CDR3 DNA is TGTGCCAGCAGCGTAGCCCCGGGACAGGCCTACGAGCAGTACTTC.

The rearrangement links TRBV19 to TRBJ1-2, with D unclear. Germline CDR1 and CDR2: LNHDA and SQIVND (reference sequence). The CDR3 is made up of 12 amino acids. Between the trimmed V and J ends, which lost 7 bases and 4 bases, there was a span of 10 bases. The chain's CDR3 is CASTNSGYGYTF. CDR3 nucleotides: TGTGCCAGTACCAACTCGGGCTATGGCTACACCTTC.

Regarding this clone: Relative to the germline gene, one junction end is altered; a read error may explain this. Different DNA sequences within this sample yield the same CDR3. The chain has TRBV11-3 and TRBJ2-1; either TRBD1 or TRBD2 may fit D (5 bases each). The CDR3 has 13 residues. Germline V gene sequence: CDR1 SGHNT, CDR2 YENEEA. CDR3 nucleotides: TGTGCCAGCAGCCTAGAGGGGAGCAATGAGCAGTTCTTC. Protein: CASSLEGSNEQFF.

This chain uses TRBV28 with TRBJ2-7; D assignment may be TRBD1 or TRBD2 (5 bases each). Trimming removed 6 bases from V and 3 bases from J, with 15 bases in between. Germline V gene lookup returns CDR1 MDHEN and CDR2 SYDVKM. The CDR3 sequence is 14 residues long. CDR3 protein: CASRQRDRYYEQYF. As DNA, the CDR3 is TGTGCCAGCAGGCAACGGGACCGATACTACGAGCAGTACTTC.

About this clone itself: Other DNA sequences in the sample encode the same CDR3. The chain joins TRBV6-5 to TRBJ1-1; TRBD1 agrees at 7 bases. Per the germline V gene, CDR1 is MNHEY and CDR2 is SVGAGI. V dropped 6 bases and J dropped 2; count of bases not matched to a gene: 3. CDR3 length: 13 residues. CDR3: CASSRTGNTEAFF. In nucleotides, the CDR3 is TGTGCCAGCAGCCGGACAGGTAACACTGAAGCTTTCTTT.

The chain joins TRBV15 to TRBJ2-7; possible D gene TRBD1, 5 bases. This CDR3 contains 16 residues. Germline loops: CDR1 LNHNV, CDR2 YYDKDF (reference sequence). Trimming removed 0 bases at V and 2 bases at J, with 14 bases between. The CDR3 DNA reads TGTGCCACCAGCAGAGAGGCGAAGGGGCGAACCTACGAGCAGTACTTC. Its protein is CATSREAKGRTYEQYF.

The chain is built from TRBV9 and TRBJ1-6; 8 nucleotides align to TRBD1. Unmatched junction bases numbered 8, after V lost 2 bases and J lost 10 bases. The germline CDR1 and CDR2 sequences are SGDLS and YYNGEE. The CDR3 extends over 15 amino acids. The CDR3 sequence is CASSVGQGGESPLHF. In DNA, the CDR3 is TGTGCCAGCAGCGTTGGACAGGGTGGGGAATCACCCCTCCACTTT.

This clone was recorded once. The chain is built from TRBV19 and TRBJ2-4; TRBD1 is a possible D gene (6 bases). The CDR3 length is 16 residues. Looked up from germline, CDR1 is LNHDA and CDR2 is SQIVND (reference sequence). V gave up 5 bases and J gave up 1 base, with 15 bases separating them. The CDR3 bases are TGTGCCAGTAGTCTTGGACAGCTCCTCGCCAAAAACATTCAGTACTTC. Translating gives CASSLGQLLAKNIQYF.